These 18 T cell receptor beta chains originate from one sample sequenced in a study of OX40 agonist ivuxolimab in advanced cancers. The assay was immunoSEQ multiplex PCR, and TCRdb's table has in-frame clones only and misses some. The repertoire has over 80,000 clones, 85% to 90% of them found once; the top ten carry more than 5%. The sample here was CD4+ or CD8+ T cells sorted from blood, taken in a trial of the OX40 agonist ivuxolimab. These receptors originate from an adult with an advanced solid tumor such as melanoma, head and neck, liver or kidney cancer.

V usage is TRBV27 and J usage is TRBJ1-2; 10 nucleotides line up with TRBD1. The trim removed 6 bases at V and 5 bases at J, leaving 9 bases unmatched. The CDR3 is 15 residues long. Germline assignment: CDR1 MNHEY and CDR2 SMNVEV (reference sequence). The CDR3, as DNA: TGTGCCAGCAGCGATCCGGGACAGGGGAATTATGGCTACACCTTC. It encodes CASSDPGQGNYGYTF.

The V and J genes are TRBV19 and TRBJ1-4; D may be TRBD1 (6 bases). Germline assignment: CDR1 LNHDA and CDR2 SQIVND (reference sequence). V was trimmed by 8 bases and J by 7 bases, leaving 17 bases between them. The CDR3 extends over 14 amino acids. CDR3 nucleotides: TGTGCCAGTTCCAGACAGGCCCTTCGTGAAAAACTGTTTTTT. It is translated as CASSRQALREKLFF. The variable domain in full, with the rest retrieved from reference TRBV19 and TRBJ1-4, is DGGITQSPKYLFRKEGQNVTLSCEQNLNHDAMYWYRQDPGQGLRLIYYSQIVNDFQKGDIAEGYSVSREKKESFPLTVTSAQKNPTAFYLCASSRQALREKLFFGSGTQLSVL.

The chain combines TRBV30 with TRBJ2-5; D remains unclear. This CDR3 comprises 10 residues. Trimming left V 5 bases short and J 6 bases short, with 7 bases between. Germline V CDR1 and CDR2: GTSNPN, SVGIG (reference sequence). Here the CDR3 reads CAWGLKTQYF. The CDR3 coding sequence is TGTGCCTGGGGCCTGAAGACCCAGTACTTC.

The chain has TRBV6-5 and TRBJ1-6, with 8 nucleotides matching TRBD1. Germline lookup yields CDR1 MNHEY and CDR2 SVGAGI. The CDR3 is 14 amino acids. V dropped 4 bases and J dropped 10; count of bases not matched to a gene: 6. CDR3: CASSFGQGNSPLHF. CDR3 DNA sequence: TGTGCCAGCAGTTTTGGACAGGGAAACTCACCCCTCCACTTT.

The chain has TRBV2 and TRBJ1-5; 7 bases fit TRBD1. Per germline, CDR1 SNHLY and CDR2 FYNNEI. The junction had 2 bases not matched to a gene; V was cut back by 5 bases and J by 1 base. The CDR3 runs to 14 residues. CDR3 in amino acids: CASSRQGSNQPQHF. The CDR3 nucleotides read TGTGCCAGCAGTCGACAGGGAAGCAATCAGCCCCAGCATTTT.

The chain combines TRBV6-1 with TRBJ2-3; TRBD2 might be the D (5 bases). V shed 8 bases and J shed 1 base, with 13 bases lying between them. The germline gives CDR1 MNHNS, CDR2 SASEGT. The CDR3 is 14 residues long. The CDR3 loop reads CASLEISGTDTQYF. In nucleotides, the CDR3 is TGTGCCAGCCTAGAAATTAGCGGCACAGATACGCAGTATTTT.

The chain combines TRBV18 with TRBJ1-1; 8 bases align to TRBD1. Germline CDR1 KGHSH, CDR2 LQKENI. This CDR3 region has 16 residues. After removal of 2 bases from V and 1 base from J, the junction contained 6 bases not matched to a gene. Here the CDR3 DNA reads TGTGCCAGCTCACCAGGACAGGGTCGGAGGAACACTGAAGCTTTCTTT. This translates into CASSPGQGRRNTEAFF.

This clone appeared once. The CDR3 reads CASSFDGVGNQPQHF. Written as DNA, the CDR3 is TGTGCCAGTAGTTTCGACGGGGTGGGGAATCAGCCCCAGCATTTT. The chain couples TRBV19 to TRBJ1-5; D is ambiguous. The germline V gene has CDR1 LNHDA and CDR2 SQIVND (reference sequence). V gave up 5 bases and J gave up 4 bases, with 15 bases separating them. This CDR3 is built from 15 residues.

The chain carries TRBV21-1 and TRBJ2-7; no DNA check was done on the table's D call, TRBD1. TRBV21-1 is a pseudogene. This CDR3 contains 14 residues. The CDR3 sequence: CASSKEDPGCEQYF. CDR3 nucleotides: TGTGCCAGCAGCAAAGAAGATCCAGGATGCGAGCAGTACTTC.

CDR3 loop: CASSAEQQGPYGYTF. The CDR3 region has the DNA TGTGCCAGCAGCGCCGAACAACAGGGACCCTATGGCTACACCTTC. V is TRBV9 and J is TRBJ1-2; possible D gene TRBD1, 6 bases. Germline V CDR1 and CDR2: SGDLS, YYNGEE. This CDR3 has 15 residues. V dropped 3 bases and J dropped 4 bases, with 16 bases sitting between them. Full variable domain (remainder filled in from reference TRBV9 and TRBJ1-2): DSGVTQTPKHLITATGQRVTLRCSPRSGDLSVYWYQQSLDQGLQFLIQYYNGEERAKGNILERFSAQQFPDLHSELNLSSLELGDSALYFCASSAEQQGPYGYTFGSGTRLTVV.

J is TRBJ2-2 and V is TRBV5-1; D uncertain. Germline CDR1 SGHRS, CDR2 YFSETQ. V lost 2 bases and J lost 2, with 4 bases in between. CDR3 length: 13 amino acids. CDR3 DNA: TGCGCCAGCAGCTTTCGAAACACCGGGGAGCTGTTTTTT. Its protein is CASSFRNTGELFF.

The chain combines TRBV18 with TRBJ1-6; D possibly corresponds to TRBD1 (6 bases). Trimming cost V 6 bases and J 7 bases, with 16 bases left between them. CDR1 and CDR2 (germline): KGHSH, LQKENI. There are 15 residues in the CDR3. CDR3 nucleotides: TGTGCCAGCTCCACCGGTGGAGGGGGGAATTCACCCCTCCACTTT. Amino acid sequence: CASSTGGGGNSPLHF.

This clone came up a few times. The CDR3 reads CASSIVGGNSYEQYF. The CDR3 region has the DNA TGTGCCAGTAGTATAGTCGGGGGGAACTCCTACGAGCAGTACTTC. This chain links TRBV19 with TRBJ2-7; 7 bases are shared with TRBD2. Germline trimming cut 1 base from V and 0 bases from J; bases unmatched to any gene: 3. The CDR3 consists of 15 residues. Germline CDR1 and CDR2: LNHDA and SQIVND (reference sequence).

The V and J genes are TRBV20-1 and TRBJ1-1; D ambiguous. CDR3 size: 11 residues. Germline V gene lookup returns CDR1 DFQATT and CDR2 SNEGSKA (reference sequence). Deletions cut 3 bases from V and 3 bases from J, with 5 bases between. CDR3 bases: TGCAGTGCTAGCCCCCACACTGAAGCTTTCTTT. Translation gives CSASPHTEAFF.

A single count supports this clone. The V gene is TRBV7-2, the J gene TRBJ1-4; D is ambiguous. This CDR3 comprises 16 residues. The germline V gene has CDR1 SGHTA and CDR2 FQGNSA. Trimming took 1 base from V and 1 from J, leaving 10 bases between them. In DNA, the CDR3 is TGTGCCAGCAGCTTAGGACGGGGAGTAACTAATGAAAAACTGTTTTTT. Encoded protein: CASSLGRGVTNEKLFF.

The V call is TRBV6-6, the J call TRBJ2-1, with 10 bases identical to TRBD2. Germline CDR1 is MNHNY and CDR2 is SVGAGI (reference sequence). J was trimmed by 8 bases and V by 2 bases; bases with no gene match: 6. The length of the CDR3 is 15 residues. The DNA for the CDR3 is TGTGCCAGCAGTTACGGTAGCGGGAGGAATTATGAGCAGTTCTTC. Translation: CASSYGSGRNYEQFF.

This clone was observed once. V is TRBV11-2 and J is TRBJ1-4; no reliable D call. Trimming shortened V by 2 bases and J by 3 bases, and 10 bases separated the two germline ends. The CDR3 covers 15 residues. Germline assignment: CDR1 SGHAT and CDR2 FQNNGV. This chain's CDR3 is CASSLLDAANEKLFF. CDR3 DNA: TGTGCCAGCAGCTTATTAGACGCAGCTAATGAAAAACTGTTTTTT.

DNA for the CDR3: TGTGCCAGCAGCTCATTGACAGGGGGTTACAATGAGCAGTTCTTC. Its protein product is CASSSLTGGYNEQFF. This rearrangement joins TRBV7-3 to TRBJ2-1; 9 nucleotides line up with TRBD1. The CDR3 is made up of 15 amino acids. Germline lookup yields CDR1 SGHTA and CDR2 FQGTGA. V gave up 4 bases and J gave up 4 bases; unmatched junction bases: 5.